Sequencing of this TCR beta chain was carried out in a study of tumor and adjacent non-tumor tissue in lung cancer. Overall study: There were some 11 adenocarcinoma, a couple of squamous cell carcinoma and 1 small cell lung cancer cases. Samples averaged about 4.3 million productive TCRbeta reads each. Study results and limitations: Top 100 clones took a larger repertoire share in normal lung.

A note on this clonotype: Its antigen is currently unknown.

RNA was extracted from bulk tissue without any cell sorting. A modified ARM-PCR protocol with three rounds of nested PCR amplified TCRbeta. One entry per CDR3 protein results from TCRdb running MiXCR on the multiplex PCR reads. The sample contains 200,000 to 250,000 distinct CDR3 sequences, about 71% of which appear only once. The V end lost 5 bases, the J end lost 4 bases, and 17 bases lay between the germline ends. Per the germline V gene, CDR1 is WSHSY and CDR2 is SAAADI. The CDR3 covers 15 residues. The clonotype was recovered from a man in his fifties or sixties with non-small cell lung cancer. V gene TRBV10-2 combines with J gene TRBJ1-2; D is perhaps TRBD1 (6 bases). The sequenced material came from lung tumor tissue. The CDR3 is CASSSGNRVAYGYTF. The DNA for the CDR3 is TGCGCCAGCAGTTCTGGAAACAGGGTAGCCTATGGCTACACCTTC.